This entry concerns a single T cell receptor beta chain. The antigen remains undetermined. This specimen comes from a study of PD-1 blockade in classical Hodgkin lymphoma. Notes on the study in general: Similar baseline diversity was found in complete responders and newly diagnosed patients. CD4+ TCR diversity rose significantly by C4D1, and CD8+ TCR diversity did not. Newly diagnosed patients reportedly trailed healthy donors in baseline TCR diversity.

Autologous stem cell transplantation was followed by relapse in every patient, and brentuximab vedotin exposure varied. Complete response, partial response or progressive disease was each patient's best response. Per the germline V gene, CDR1 is LGHNA and CDR2 is YNFKEQ. V dropped 4 bases and J dropped 7; count of bases not matched to a gene: 7. CDR3 length equals 15 residues. The protocol was immunoSEQ multiplex PCR, while the TCRdb copy is restricted to in-frame clones and leaves out a portion. The sample holds approximately 10,000 clones, about 88% seen once. This clonotype was obtained from a human donor with classical Hodgkin lymphoma. V usage is TRBV4-2 and J usage is TRBJ2-1, with 10 bases aligning to TRBD2. The sequencing here drew on peripheral blood mononuclear cells (PBMCs), taken at baseline. For the CDR3, the DNA is TGTGCCAGCAGCCCAGCGGGGACTAGCGTTAATGAGCAGTTCTTC. It specifies CASSPAGTSVNEQFF.